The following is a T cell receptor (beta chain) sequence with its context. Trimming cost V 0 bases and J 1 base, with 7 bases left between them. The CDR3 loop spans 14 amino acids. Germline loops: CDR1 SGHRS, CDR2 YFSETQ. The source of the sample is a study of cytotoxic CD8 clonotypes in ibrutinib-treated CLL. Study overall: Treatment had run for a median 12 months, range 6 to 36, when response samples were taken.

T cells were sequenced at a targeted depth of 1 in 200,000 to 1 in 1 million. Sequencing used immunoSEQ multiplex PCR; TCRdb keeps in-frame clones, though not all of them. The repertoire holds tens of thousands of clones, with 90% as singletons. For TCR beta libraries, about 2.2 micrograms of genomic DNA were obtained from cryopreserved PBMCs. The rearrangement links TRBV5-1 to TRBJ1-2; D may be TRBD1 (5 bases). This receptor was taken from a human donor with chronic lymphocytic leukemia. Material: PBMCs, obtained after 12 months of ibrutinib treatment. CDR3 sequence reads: CASSLGQLNYGYTF. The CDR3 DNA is TGCGCCAGCAGCTTGGGACAGCTTAACTATGGCTACACCTTC. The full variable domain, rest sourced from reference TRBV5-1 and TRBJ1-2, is KAGVTQTPRYLIKTRGQQVTLSCSPISGHRSVSWYQQTPGQGLQFLFEYFSETQRNKGNFPGRFSGRQFSNSRSEMNVSTLELGDSALYLCASSLGQLNYGYTFGSGTRLTVV.